Listed below are T cell receptor beta chains from one sample, sequenced in a study of response to subunit inactivated influenza vaccine. TCRdb re-called the RT-PCR reads with MiXCR, one entry per CDR3 protein. The sample has about 650,000 distinct CDR3 sequences, about 15% seen once. Sequenced material: PBMCs from blood, taken 14 to 15 days before vaccination. These receptor sequences come from a man in his fifties or sixties who received an inactivated influenza vaccine. Each CDR3 is given with its conserved first and last residue. D genes are given only for firm matches. Only some rows state a clone size, as once, few, many or a class for expanded clones.

TRBJ2-3,TRBV6-2/TRBV6-3,few,TRBD2,TGTGCCAGCGGACGACGGCGGGAGGCCCCAGATACGCAGTATTTT,CASGRRREAPDTQYF
TRBJ2-7,TRBV27,many,-,TGTGCCAGCAGTTTATCGAACCAGAATCTCTACGAGCAGTACTTC,CASSLSNQNLYEQYF
TRBJ2-5,TRBV2,few,-,TGTGCCAGCAGTGAATTTGGTGCTAGCAGGCAAGAGACCCAGTACTTC,CASSEFGASRQETQYF
TRBJ1-2,TRBV28,many,TRBD1,TGTGCCACCGGGACAGGGGGCGGTCGCTATGGCTACACCTTC,CATGTGGGRYGYTF
TRBJ2-5,TRBV6-1,-,-,TGTGCCAGCAGGGTTCGAGCGACCAACCGAGAGACCCAGTACTTC,CASRVRATNRETQYF
TRBJ2-1,TRBV11-2,many,-,TGTGCCAGCAGCTTAGGTTTCAATGAGCAGTTCTTC,CASSLGFNEQFF
TRBJ1-6,TRBV12-3/TRBV12-4,many,-,TGTGCCAGCAGTCAACGGGACACCCGGAATAATTCACCCCTCCACTTT,CASSQRDTRNNSPLHF
TRBJ2-1,TRBV19,-,TRBD2,TGTGCCAGTAGTGTACTAGCGGGGGATGACAATGAGCAGTTCTTC,CASSVLAGDDNEQFF
TRBJ2-1,TRBV11-1,-,TRBD2,TGTGCCAGCAGCTTAGGGGGAACTAGCGGAGTTTCCTACAATGAGCAGTTCTTC,CASSLGGTSGVSYNEQFF
TRBJ2-3,TRBV12-3/TRBV12-4,many,TRBD2,TGTGCCAGCAGGGCTACTAGCGGGAGTACAGATACGCAGTATTTT,CASRATSGSTDTQYF
TRBJ2-2,TRBV12-3/TRBV12-4,many,-,TGTGCCAGCAGTTTACGGCAGGCCGGGGAGCTGTTTTTT,CASSLRQAGELFF
TRBJ2-3,TRBV5-1,-,TRBD2,TGCGCCAGCAGCGAGGGACTAGCGGGGGATACGCAGTATTTT,CASSEGLAGDTQYF
TRBJ2-1,TRBV12-3/TRBV12-4,many,-,TGTGCCAGCAGTTCCCCGGGCAGGGCCTACAATGAGCAGTTCTTC,CASSSPGRAYNEQFF
TRBJ2-5,TRBV7-2,-,TRBD1,TGTGCCAGCAGCTCCCGACAGGGGTACGAGACCCAGTACTTC,CASSSRQGYETQYF
TRBJ1-1,TRBV27,few,-,TGTGCCAGCACCCTACTGTCCGGGGGTGAAGCTTTCTTT,CASTLLSGGEAFF
TRBJ2-3,TRBV29-1,many,-,TGCAGCGTTGGGGCACTTGCAGATACGCAGTATTTT,CSVGALADTQYF
TRBJ2-3,TRBV6-2/TRBV6-3,-,-,TGTGCCAGCAGAAGTGGGGGGGCAAACACAGATACGCAGTATTTT,CASRSGGANTDTQYF
TRBJ2-5,TRBV5-1,-,-,TGCGCCAGCAGCTTGGCTCTCGTAGGCAACCAAGAGACCCAGTACTTC,CASSLALVGNQETQYF
TRBJ1-5,TRBV12-3/TRBV12-4,-,-,TGTGCTTCTGGGCAGCATAGCAATCAGCCCCAGCATTTT,CASGQHSNQPQHF
TRBJ2-7,TRBV6-2/TRBV6-3,few,-,TGTGCCAGCAGTCACTCGGGCAGTCTTTCCTACGAGCAGTACTTC,CASSHSGSLSYEQYF
TRBJ2-1,TRBV2,few,-,TGTGCCAGCATGGGCGTGACAGCCTACAATGAGCAGTTCTTC,CASMGVTAYNEQFF
TRBJ1-1,TRBV18,-,-,TGTGCCAGCTCACCTAGAGCCGTGAACACTGAAGCTTTCTTT,CASSPRAVNTEAFF
TRBJ2-5,TRBV28,few,-,TGTGCCAGCAGCCGCTCTATTACATCGAGAGTAGAGACCCAGTACTTC,CASSRSITSRVETQYF
TRBJ1-2,TRBV6-2/TRBV6-3,-,TRBD1,TGTGCCAGCAGTGACAGAAGACAGGGAAGTAACTATGGCTACACCTTC,CASSDRRQGSNYGYTF
TRBJ2-2,TRBV7-9,-,TRBD2,TGTGCCAGCAGCTTAATGAGCGGGGCGAACACCGGGGAGCTGTTTTTT,CASSLMSGANTGELFF
TRBJ2-2,TRBV10-3,-,TRBD1,TGTGCCATCAGTGAGGGACAGGGGTCCGGGGAGCTGTTTTTT,CAISEGQGSGELFF
TRBJ2-2,TRBV12-3/TRBV12-4,many,TRBD1,TGTGCCACCTCAACAGGGGGCCGGTCCACCGGGGAGCTGTTTTTT,CATSTGGRSTGELFF
TRBJ2-7,TRBV7-6,-,-,TGTGCCAGCAGCCCGGGGCGGGGCGGGGAGCAGTACTTC,CASSPGRGGEQYF
TRBJ1-1,TRBV6-1,-,-,TGTGCCAGCATGCCCGGATGGGGTGGGACTGAAGCTTTCTTT,CASMPGWGGTEAFF
TRBJ2-7,TRBV12-3/TRBV12-4,many,TRBD2,TGTGCCAGCAGGCGGACTAGCGGGAGTTACGAGCAGTACTTC,CASRRTSGSYEQYF
TRBJ2-3,TRBV28,few,TRBD2,TGTGCCAGCAGTCCACTAGCGGGAGGGCCGCGAGATACGCAGTATTTT,CASSPLAGGPRDTQYF
TRBJ2-5,TRBV7-2,-,TRBD2,TGTGCCAGCAGCTTAGGGGCAAGGACTAGAGAAGAGACCCAGTACTTC,CASSLGARTREETQYF
TRBJ2-5,TRBV6-2/TRBV6-3,-,TRBD2,TGTGCCAGCAACCTAGCGGGAGTTTCAGAGACCCAGTACTTC,CASNLAGVSETQYF
TRBJ2-1,TRBV5-1,few,TRBD2,TGCGCCAGCAGCACTCAGGGGACTAGCGGGGGCGGTGAGCAGTTCTTC,CASSTQGTSGGGEQFF
TRBJ2-7,TRBV2,-,TRBD1,TGTGCCAGCTCGTCGGTGGGGACAGGGGGCTACGAGCAGTACTTC,CASSSVGTGGYEQYF
TRBJ1-2,TRBV4-3,few,-,TGCGCCAGCAGCCTGACTAGCGGGGGGGCTCTTGGTGGCTACACCTTC,CASSLTSGGALGGYTF
TRBJ2-1,TRBV11-1,-,-,TGTGCCAGCAGCTTAGCCCCACTCGGACAGATCTCCTACAATGAGCAGTTCTTC,CASSLAPLGQISYNEQFF
TRBJ1-1,TRBV12-3/TRBV12-4,many,-,TGTGCCAGCAGCCCCGCCAGGGGAAACACTGAAGCTTTCTTT,CASSPARGNTEAFF
TRBJ2-3,TRBV6-2/TRBV6-3,-,TRBD2,TGTGCCAGCAGTTACCACCTAGCGGATCCTTCAGATACGCAGTATTTT,CASSYHLADPSDTQYF
TRBJ2-3,TRBV20-1,-,TRBD2,TGCAGTGCTAGAGATGGGCGGGGGTATACGCAGTATTTT,CSARDGRGYTQYF
TRBJ1-2,TRBV12-3/TRBV12-4,few,-,TGTGCCAGCAGACTATCCGGGACGGTAGTGGGCTACACCTTC,CASRLSGTVVGYTF
TRBJ1-2,TRBV7-9,few,TRBD1,TGTGCCAGCAGCAACGTAGTCAGGACACAGGGGAGCTATGGCTACACCTTC,CASSNVVRTQGSYGYTF
TRBJ2-1,TRBV24-1,few,-,TGTGCCACCAGCGCCACCTCGGGCCCCCCCTACAATGAGCAGTTCTTC,CATSATSGPPYNEQFF
TRBJ2-2,TRBV5-1,-,-,TGCGCCAGCAGCTGGGAAGTTGCCGCGAACACCGGGGAGCTGTTTTTT,CASSWEVAANTGELFF
TRBJ2-1,TRBV13,-,-,TGTGCCAGCAGCGGGGGCCCCTCCTACAATGAGCAGTTCTTC,CASSGGPSYNEQFF
TRBJ2-1,TRBV11-2,-,TRBD2,TGTGCCAGCAGCAGAGGGACTAGCGGGAGACGTAGAGGTGGTGAGCAGTTCTTC,CASSRGTSGRRRGGEQFF
TRBJ2-2,TRBV2,-,-,TGTGCCAGCAGATGGGGCCTCAAACCCACCGGGGAGCTGTTTTTT,CASRWGLKPTGELFF
TRBJ2-1,TRBV12-3/TRBV12-4,-,TRBD2,TGTGCCAGCAGTTTAGGACTAGCGGGACGGGAGCAGTTCTTC,CASSLGLAGREQFF
TRBJ2-1,TRBV21-1,few,-,TGTGCCAGCAGCGTTCAGGAGCGGGAAAATAATGAGCAGTTCTTC,CASSVQERENNEQFF
TRBJ2-5,TRBV7-9,few,-,TGTGCCAGCAGCTTCCGGGGGGCAGGTCAAGAGACCCAGTACTTC,CASSFRGAGQETQYF
TRBJ2-5,TRBV10-3,few,-,TGTGCCATCAGTGAACCGGAAGAGACCCAGTACTTC,CAISEPEETQYF
TRBJ2-3,TRBV20-1,few,-,TGCAGTGCCAATCGCAAAGATACGCAGTATTTT,CSANRKDTQYF
TRBJ1-1,TRBV20-1,few,-,TGCAGTGCTAGAGATGGGAACACTGAAGCTTTCTTT,CSARDGNTEAFF